A selection of T cell receptor beta chains follows, all from one sample in a study of beta chain features in type 1 diabetes. Some clones are missing from TCRdb's copy, which holds only in-frame ones; the method was immunoSEQ multiplex PCR. The data show about 360,000 clones, 10% to 15% seen once. The sequencing sample was made of naive CD4+ T cells from blood. Receptor source: a man between 18 and 29 years old in good health. Both conserved end residues are trimmed from each CDR3.

TRBV5-4,ASSSGLAGVGRTGELF
TRBV28,ASSKRTGLRETQY
TRBV7-9,ASSLGSGRVRGTQY
TRBV28,ASSPPAGGGSETQY
TRBV7-9,ASSLGFGNYGYT
TRBV28,ASSYGDRRRGYT
TRBV28,ASSLTGGAPYEQY
TRBV28,ATAFRLAGVRETQY
TRBV7-8,ASSLSAGNTEAF
TRBV27,ASSPTRRTGGNNEQF
TRBV30,AWSGGGHRWSSYNEQF
TRBV20-1,SAHSYEQY
TRBV11-2,ASSADISYGYT
TRBV19,ASSTTGTGTTETQY
TRBV28,ASVSGSLRQPQH
TRBV28,ASRPQGRGNQPQH
TRBV28,ASSSPGGITTNEKLF
TRBV7-9,ASGGWTNEKLF
TRBV28,ASSLSREAF
TRBV7-9,ASSLRPGNDEQY
TRBV25-1,ASSGYTYSGTLETQY
TRBV9,ASSEYRTGETQY
TRBV5-1,ASSTGTGMAGELF
TRBV7-4,ASSLGSQRAFLKY
TRBV5-1,ASRPGDSGANVLT
TRBV28,ASREEPTGELF
TRBV11-2,ASSGAATGGVRGYT
TRBV6-8,ASSYCLPYNEQF
TRBV7-9,ASSSTRGGAEKLF
TRBV9,ASSVGALWTVDEQY
TRBV25-1,ASITQGKAF
TRBV9,ASSATSEVSGELF
TRBV2,ASTFNTEAF
TRBV6-5,ASSPDRGLRQPQH
TRBV10-3,AITRTESNSPLH
TRBV5-1,ASSDRQAPETQY
TRBV9,ASSPRGGIYGYT
TRBV29-1,SVEGFGRNTEAF
TRBV9,ASSVAPGLAGDTDTQY
TRBV19,ASSILQPTGELF